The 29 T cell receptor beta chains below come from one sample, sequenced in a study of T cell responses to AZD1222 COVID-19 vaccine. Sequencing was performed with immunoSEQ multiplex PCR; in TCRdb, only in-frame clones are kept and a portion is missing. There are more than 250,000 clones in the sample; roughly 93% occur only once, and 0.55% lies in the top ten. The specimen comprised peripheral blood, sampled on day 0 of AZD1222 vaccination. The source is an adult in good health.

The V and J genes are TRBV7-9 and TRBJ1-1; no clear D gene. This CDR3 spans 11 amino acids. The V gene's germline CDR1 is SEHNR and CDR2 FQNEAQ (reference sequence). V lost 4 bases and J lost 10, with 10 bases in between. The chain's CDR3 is CASSSRGGAFF. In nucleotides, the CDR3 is TGTGCCAGCAGCTCGCGGGGAGGAGCTTTCTTT.

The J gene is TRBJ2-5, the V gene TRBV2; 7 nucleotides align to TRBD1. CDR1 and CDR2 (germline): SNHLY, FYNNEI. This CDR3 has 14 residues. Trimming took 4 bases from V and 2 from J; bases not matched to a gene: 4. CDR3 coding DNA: TGTGCCAGCAGTGCACAGGGGATTCAAGAGACCCAGTACTTC. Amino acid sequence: CASSAQGIQETQYF.

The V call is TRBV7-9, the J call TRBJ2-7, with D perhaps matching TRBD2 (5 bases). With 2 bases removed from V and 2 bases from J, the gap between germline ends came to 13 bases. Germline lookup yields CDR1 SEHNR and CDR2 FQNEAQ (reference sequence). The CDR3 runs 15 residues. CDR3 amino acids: CASSLLEAGAYEQYF. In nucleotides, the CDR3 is TGTGCCAGCAGCTTATTGGAGGCGGGCGCCTACGAGCAGTACTTC. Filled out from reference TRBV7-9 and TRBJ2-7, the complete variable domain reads DTGVSQNPRHKITKRGQNVTFRCDPISEHNRLYWYRQTLGQGPEFLTYFQNEAQLEKSRLLSDRFSAERPKGSFSTLEIQRTEQGDSAMYLCASSLLEAGAYEQYFGPGTRLTVT.

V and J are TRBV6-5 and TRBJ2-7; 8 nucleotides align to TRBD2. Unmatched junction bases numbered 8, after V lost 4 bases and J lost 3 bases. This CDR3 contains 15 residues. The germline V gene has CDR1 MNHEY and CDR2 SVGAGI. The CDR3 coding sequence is TGTGCCAGCAGTTTCCCTGGCGGGGGGAGCTACGAGCAGTACTTC. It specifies CASSFPGGGSYEQYF.

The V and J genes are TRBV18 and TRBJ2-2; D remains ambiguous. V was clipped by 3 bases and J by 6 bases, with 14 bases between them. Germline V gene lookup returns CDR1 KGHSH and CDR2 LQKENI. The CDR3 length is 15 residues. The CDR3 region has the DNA TGTGCCAGCTCACCTACATCCCCTGGGGCCGGGGAGCTGTTTTTT. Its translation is CASSPTSPGAGELFF.

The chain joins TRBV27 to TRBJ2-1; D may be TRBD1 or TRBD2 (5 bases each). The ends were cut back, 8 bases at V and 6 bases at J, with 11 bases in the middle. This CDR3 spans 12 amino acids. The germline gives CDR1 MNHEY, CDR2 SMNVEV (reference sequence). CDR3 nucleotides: TGTGCCAGCGGTACTAGGGGCAATGAGCAGTTCTTC. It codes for CASGTRGNEQFF.

The CDR3 spells CASSLYRDTQYF. As DNA, the CDR3 is TGCGCCAGCAGCTTGTACAGAGATACGCAGTATTTT. The chain employs TRBV5-1 and TRBJ2-3, with no clear D. Germline CDR1 SGHRS, CDR2 YFSETQ. V lost 1 base and J lost 5, with 5 bases in between. There are 12 residues in the CDR3. Full variable domain (outside the CDR3, taken from reference TRBV5-1 and TRBJ2-3): KAGVTQTPRYLIKTRGQQVTLSCSPISGHRSVSWYQQTPGQGLQFLFEYFSETQRNKGNFPGRFSGRQFSNSRSEMNVSTLELGDSALYLCASSLYRDTQYFGPGTRLTVL.

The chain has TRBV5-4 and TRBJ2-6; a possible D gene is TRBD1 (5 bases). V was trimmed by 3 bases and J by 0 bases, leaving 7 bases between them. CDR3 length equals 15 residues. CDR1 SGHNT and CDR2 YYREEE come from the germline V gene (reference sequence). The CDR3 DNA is TGTGCCAGCAGCTACGACAGCTCTGGGGCCAACGTCCTGACTTTC. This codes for CASSYDSSGANVLTF.

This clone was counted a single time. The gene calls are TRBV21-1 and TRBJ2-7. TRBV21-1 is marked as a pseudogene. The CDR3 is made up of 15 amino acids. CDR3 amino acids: CASSKGKRQAYEQYF. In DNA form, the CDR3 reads TGTGCCAGCAGCAAAGGAAAGCGCCAGGCCTACGAGCAGTACTTC.

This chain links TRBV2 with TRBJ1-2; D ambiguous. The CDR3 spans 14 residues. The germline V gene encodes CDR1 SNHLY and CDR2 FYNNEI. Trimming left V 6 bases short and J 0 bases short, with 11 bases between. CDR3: CASSPRQTNYGYTF. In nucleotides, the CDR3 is TGTGCCAGCAGCCCCCGGCAGACTAACTATGGCTACACCTTC.

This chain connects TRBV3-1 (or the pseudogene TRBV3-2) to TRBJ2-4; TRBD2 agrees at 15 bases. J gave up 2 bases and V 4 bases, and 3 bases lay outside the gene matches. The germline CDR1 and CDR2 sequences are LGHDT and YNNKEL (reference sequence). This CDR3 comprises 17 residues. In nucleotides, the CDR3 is TGTGCCAGCAGCCGCGGACTAGCGGGAGGGCCCAAAAACATTCAGTACTTC. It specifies CASSRGLAGGPKNIQYF.

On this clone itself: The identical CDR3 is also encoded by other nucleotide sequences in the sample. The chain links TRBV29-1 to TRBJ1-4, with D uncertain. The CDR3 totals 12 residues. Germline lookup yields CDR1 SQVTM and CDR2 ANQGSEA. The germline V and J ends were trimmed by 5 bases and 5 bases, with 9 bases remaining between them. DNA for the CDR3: TGCAGCGTTTTGGACGGGAATGAAAAACTGTTTTTT. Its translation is CSVLDGNEKLFF.

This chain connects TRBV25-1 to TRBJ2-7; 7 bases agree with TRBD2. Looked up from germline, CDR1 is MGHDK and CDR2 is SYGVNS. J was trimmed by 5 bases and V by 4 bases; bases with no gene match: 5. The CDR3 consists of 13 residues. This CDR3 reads CASSAAGDHEQYF. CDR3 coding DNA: TGTGCCAGCAGTGCCGCGGGAGACCACGAGCAGTACTTC.

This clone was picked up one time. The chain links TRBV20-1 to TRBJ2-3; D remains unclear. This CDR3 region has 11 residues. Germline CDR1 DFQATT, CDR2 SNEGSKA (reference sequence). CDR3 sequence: CVVGQSNTQYF. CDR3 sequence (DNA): TGCGTAGTGGGCCAGAGTAATACGCAGTATTTT.

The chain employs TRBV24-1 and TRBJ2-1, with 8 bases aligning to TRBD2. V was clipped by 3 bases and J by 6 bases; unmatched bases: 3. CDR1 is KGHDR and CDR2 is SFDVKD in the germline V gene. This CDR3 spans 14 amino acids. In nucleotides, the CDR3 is TGTGCCACCAGTGATAGGCTAGCGGGCAATGAGCAGTTCTTC. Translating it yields CATSDRLAGNEQFF.

Here the CDR3 DNA reads TGTGCCAGCAGTGTCGGTCAGGGGGACACTGAAGCTTTCTTT. Its protein is CASSVGQGDTEAFF. The rearrangement uses TRBV2 and TRBJ1-1, with 7 bases aligning to TRBD1. The CDR3 extends over 14 amino acids. Germline CDR1 reads SNHLY; CDR2 reads FYNNEI. Losses at the gene ends were 4 bases for V and 3 bases for J; bases not matched to a gene: 5.

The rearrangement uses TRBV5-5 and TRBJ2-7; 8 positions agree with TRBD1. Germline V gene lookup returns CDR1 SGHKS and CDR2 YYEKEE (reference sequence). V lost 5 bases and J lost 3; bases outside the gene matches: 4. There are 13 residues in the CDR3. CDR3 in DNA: TGTGCCAGCAGGCAGGGGGCAGACTACGAGCAGTACTTC. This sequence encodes CASRQGADYEQYF. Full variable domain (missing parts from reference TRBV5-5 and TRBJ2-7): DAGVTQSPTHLIKTRGQQVTLRCSPISGHKSVSWYQQVLGQGPQFIFQYYEKEERGRGNFPDRFSARQFPNYSSELNVNALLLGDSALYLCASRQGADYEQYFGPGTRLTVT.

CDR3 in DNA: TGTGCCAGCAGCTTGCCGGGTAACTATGGCTACACCTTC. It encodes CASSLPGNYGYTF. This sequence joins TRBV5-4 and TRBJ1-2; no clear D. CDR1 SGHNT and CDR2 YYREEE come from the germline V gene (reference sequence). CDR3 length: 13 residues. Trimming removed 1 base from V and 1 base from J, with 5 bases in between.

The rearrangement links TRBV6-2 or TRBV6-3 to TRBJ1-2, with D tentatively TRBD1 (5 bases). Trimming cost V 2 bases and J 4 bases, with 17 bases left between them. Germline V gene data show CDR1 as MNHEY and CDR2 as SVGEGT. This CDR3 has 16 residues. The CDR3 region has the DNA TGTGCCAGCAGTTACCCGTTGCAGGGAGTCGGCTATGGCTACACCTTC. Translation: CASSYPLQGVGYGYTF.

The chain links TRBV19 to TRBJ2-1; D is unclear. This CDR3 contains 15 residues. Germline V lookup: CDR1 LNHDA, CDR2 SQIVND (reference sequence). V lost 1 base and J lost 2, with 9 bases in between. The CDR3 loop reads CASSIVDLPYNEQFF. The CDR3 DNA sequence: TGTGCCAGTAGTATAGTGGACCTCCCCTACAATGAGCAGTTCTTC.

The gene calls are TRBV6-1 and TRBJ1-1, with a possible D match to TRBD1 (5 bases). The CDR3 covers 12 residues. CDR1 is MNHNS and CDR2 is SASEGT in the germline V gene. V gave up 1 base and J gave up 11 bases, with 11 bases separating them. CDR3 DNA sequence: TGTGCCAGCAGTGAAGGTGGGGCTAGGGCTTTCTTT. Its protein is CASSEGGARAFF.

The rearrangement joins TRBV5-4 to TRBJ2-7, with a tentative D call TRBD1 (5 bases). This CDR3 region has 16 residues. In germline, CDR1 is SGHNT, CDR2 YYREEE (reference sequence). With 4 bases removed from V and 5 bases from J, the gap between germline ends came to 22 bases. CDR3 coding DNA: TGTGCCAGCAGCCCGCAAATAAGGGGATTGGTGGACGAGCAGTACTTC. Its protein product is CASSPQIRGLVDEQYF.

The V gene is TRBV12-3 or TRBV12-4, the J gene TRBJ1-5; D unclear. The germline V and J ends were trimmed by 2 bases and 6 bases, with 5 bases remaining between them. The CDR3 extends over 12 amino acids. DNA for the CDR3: TGTGCCAGCAGTTTAATCCCTCAGCCCCAGCATTTT. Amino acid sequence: CASSLIPQPQHF.

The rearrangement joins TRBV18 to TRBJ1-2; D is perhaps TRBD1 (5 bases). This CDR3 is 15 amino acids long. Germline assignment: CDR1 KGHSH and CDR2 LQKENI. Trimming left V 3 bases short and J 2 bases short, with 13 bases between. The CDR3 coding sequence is TGTGCCAGCTCACCCCTGGGAGAGGGGAACTATGGCTACACCTTC. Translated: CASSPLGEGNYGYTF. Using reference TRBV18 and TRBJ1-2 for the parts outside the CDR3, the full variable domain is NAGVMQNPRHLVRRRGQEARLRCSPMKGHSHVYWYRQLPEEGLKFMVYLQKENIIDESGMPKERFSAEFPKEGPSILRIQQVVRGDSAAYFCASSPLGEGNYGYTFGSGTRLTVV.

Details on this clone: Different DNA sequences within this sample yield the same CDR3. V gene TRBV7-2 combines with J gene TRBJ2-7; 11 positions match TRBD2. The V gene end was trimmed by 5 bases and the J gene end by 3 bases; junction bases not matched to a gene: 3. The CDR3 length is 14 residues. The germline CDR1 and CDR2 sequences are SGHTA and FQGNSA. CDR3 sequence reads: CASSLLAGGYEQYF. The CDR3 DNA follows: TGTGCCAGCAGCCTCCTAGCGGGAGGCTACGAGCAGTACTTC.

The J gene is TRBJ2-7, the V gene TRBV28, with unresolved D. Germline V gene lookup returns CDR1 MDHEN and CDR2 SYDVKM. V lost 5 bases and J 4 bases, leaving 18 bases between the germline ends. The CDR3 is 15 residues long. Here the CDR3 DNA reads TGTGCCAGCAGTCCGCCTCCCCGTCAGGCGTACGAGCAGTACTTC. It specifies CASSPPPRQAYEQYF.

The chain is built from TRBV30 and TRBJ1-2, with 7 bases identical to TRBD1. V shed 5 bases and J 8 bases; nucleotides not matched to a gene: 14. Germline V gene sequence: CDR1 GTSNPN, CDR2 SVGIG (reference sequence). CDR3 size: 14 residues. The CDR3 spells CAWGDRALAGGYTF. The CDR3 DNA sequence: TGTGCCTGGGGCGACAGGGCTTTGGCAGGAGGCTACACCTTC.

This chain's CDR3 is CASSYSRNRGHGYTF. The CDR3 DNA reads as TGTGCCAGCAGTTACTCGAGAAACAGGGGGCATGGCTACACCTTC. The V call is TRBV6-5, the J call TRBJ1-2; 9 bases are shared with TRBD1. V shed 0 bases, J shed 6 bases, and the junction held 5 bases outside the gene matches. CDR1 is MNHEY and CDR2 is SVGAGI in the germline V gene. There are 15 residues in the CDR3.

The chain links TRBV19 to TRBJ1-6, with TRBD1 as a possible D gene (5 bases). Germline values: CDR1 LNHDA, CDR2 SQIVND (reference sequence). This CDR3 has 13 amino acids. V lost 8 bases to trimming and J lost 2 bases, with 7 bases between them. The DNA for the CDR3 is TGTGCCAGTGCAGGGCCCTATAATTCACCCCTCCACTTT. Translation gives CASAGPYNSPLHF.